This T cell receptor (beta chain) appears in the sequencing data of a study of identical twins. Study-wide points: The presence of invariant MAIT and iNKT cells could partly confound analyses of zero-insertion sequences. Out-of-frame sharing of TCR alpha in monozygotic twins was underestimated by models. Beta out-of-frame sequences showed weaker excess sharing between twins.

TCRdb recomputed calls from the 5' RACE reads with MiXCR, one row per CDR3 protein. Counted here are around 530,000 distinct CDR3 sequences, approximately 16% occurring once; the ten biggest clones make up nearly 0.45%. Only a few counts were recorded for this clonotype. Its target is unknown. Germline V CDR1 and CDR2: DFQATT, SNEGSKA (reference sequence). After removal of 1 base from V and 4 bases from J, the junction contained 11 bases not matched to a gene. There are 16 residues in the CDR3. These data were also filed under a second study, of yellow fever vaccine responses in identical twins.

The chain is built from TRBV20-1 and TRBJ2-3; 7 bases agree with TRBD2. Sequencing was carried out using CD4+ T cells sorted from blood. This clonotype originated in a woman aged 18-29 years in good health. CDR3 in DNA: TGCAGTGCTAGAGTCGCTCCTAGCGGTGGGGCAGATACGCAGTATTTT. This gives the protein CSARVAPSGGADTQYF.